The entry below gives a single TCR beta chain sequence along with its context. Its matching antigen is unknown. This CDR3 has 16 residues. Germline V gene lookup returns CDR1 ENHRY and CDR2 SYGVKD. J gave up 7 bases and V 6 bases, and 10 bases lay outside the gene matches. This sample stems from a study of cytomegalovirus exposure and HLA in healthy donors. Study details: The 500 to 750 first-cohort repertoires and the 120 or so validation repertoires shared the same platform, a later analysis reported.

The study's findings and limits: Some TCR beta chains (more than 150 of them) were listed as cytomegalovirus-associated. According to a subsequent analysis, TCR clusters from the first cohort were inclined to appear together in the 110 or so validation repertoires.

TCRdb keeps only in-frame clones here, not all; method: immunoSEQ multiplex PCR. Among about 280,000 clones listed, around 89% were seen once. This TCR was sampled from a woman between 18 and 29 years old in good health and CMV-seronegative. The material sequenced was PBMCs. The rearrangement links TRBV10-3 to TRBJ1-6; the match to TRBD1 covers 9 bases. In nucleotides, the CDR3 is TGTGCCATCAGCCAAGGGGTGGGGACAGGGAATTCACCCCTCCACTTT. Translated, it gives CAISQGVGTGNSPLHF.